One and the same sample provided the 21 T cell receptor beta chains below, sequenced in a study of T cell clones after liver transplantation. Here immunoSEQ multiplex PCR was the method, and the copy in TCRdb shows in-frame clones only, minus some. Of more than 95,000 clones listed, 82% are singletons. The sample here was CD4+ T cells from blood, taken before liver transplant. The receptors shown here come from a human donor who received a liver transplant.

V gene TRBV2 combines with J gene TRBJ1-5; weak D call: TRBD1 (5 bases). Germline values: CDR1 SNHLY, CDR2 FYNNEI. Trimming took 1 base from V and 7 from J, leaving 14 bases between them. The CDR3 spans 15 residues. CDR3 loop: CASSEEFGGSQPQHF. The CDR3 bases are TGTGCCAGCAGTGAAGAATTCGGGGGAAGCCAGCCCCAGCATTTT.

The chain couples TRBV7-2 to TRBJ2-3; D remains ambiguous. The CDR3 length is 15 residues. V shed 0 bases and J shed 2 bases, with 9 bases lying between them. Germline V gene sequence: CDR1 SGHTA, CDR2 FQGNSA. In DNA, the CDR3 is TGTGCCAGCAGCTTAGCGGACGTACTCACAGATACGCAGTATTTT. Translating gives CASSLADVLTDTQYF. The full variable domain, its missing parts supplied by reference TRBV7-2 and TRBJ2-3, is GAGVSQSPSNKVTEKGKDVELRCDPISGHTALYWYRQSLGQGLEFLIYFQGNSAPDKSGLPSDRFSAERTGGSVSTLTIQRTQQEDSAVYLCASSLADVLTDTQYFGPGTRLTVL.

This sequence joins TRBV7-9 and TRBJ2-7; D uncertain. CDR3 size: 14 residues. Between the trimmed V and J ends, which lost 3 bases and 1 base, there was a span of 10 bases. Looked up from germline, CDR1 is SEHNR and CDR2 is FQNEAQ (reference sequence). CDR3 nucleotide sequence: TGTGCCAGCAGCTTTCACCAGGATTCCTACGAGCAGTACTTC. This codes for CASSFHQDSYEQYF.

This clone was seen just once. V gene TRBV19 combines with J gene TRBJ2-3, with 11 bases that match TRBD2. J was trimmed by 1 base and V by 5 bases; bases with no gene match: 5. Germline CDR1 LNHDA, CDR2 SQIVND (reference sequence). The CDR3 is 16 amino acids. The CDR3 spells CASSGATSGGTDTQYF. The CDR3 DNA is TGTGCCAGTAGTGGGGCGACTAGCGGGGGCACAGATACGCAGTATTTT. Based on the CDR3 plus reference TRBV19 and TRBJ2-3, the full variable domain is DGGITQSPKYLFRKEGQNVTLSCEQNLNHDAMYWYRQDPGQGLRLIYYSQIVNDFQKGDIAEGYSVSREKKESFPLTVTSAQKNPTAFYLCASSGATSGGTDTQYFGPGTRLTVL.

This chain joins TRBV21-1 and TRBJ2-7. TRBV21-1 is deemed a pseudogene. CDR3 length equals 15 residues. DNA for the CDR3: TGTGCCAGCAGCAAGACGAGACCCGGCTCCTACGAGCAGTACTTC. It yields the protein CASSKTRPGSYEQYF.

The chain combines TRBV29-1 with TRBJ2-7, with TRBD1 matching 10 bases. After removal of 2 bases from V and 6 bases from J, the junction contained 10 bases not matched to a gene. The germline V gene has CDR1 SQVTM and CDR2 ANQGSEA. The CDR3 consists of 15 residues. The CDR3 DNA sequence: TGCAGCGTTGAACCCCCGGGACAGGGGATCGGCGAGCAGTACTTC. Translating gives CSVEPPGQGIGEQYF.

The chain carries TRBV29-1 and TRBJ1-3; D is unclear. From germline, CDR1 is SQVTM and CDR2 ANQGSEA. Between the trimmed V and J ends, which lost 7 bases and 3 bases, there was a span of 13 bases. CDR3 length: 13 residues. CDR3 sequence: CSALSGDGNTIYF. The CDR3 coding sequence is TGCAGCGCGTTATCGGGAGATGGAAACACCATATATTTT.

This rearrangement joins TRBV7-2 to TRBJ2-5; 7 bases map to TRBD2. CDR1 is SGHTA, CDR2 FQGNSA, per germline. The V and J ends lost 6 bases and 7 bases, in that order; junction bases with no gene match: 5. The CDR3 contains 12 residues. The chain's CDR3 is CASRATSRTQYF. DNA for the CDR3: TGTGCCAGCAGGGCGACTAGCCGGACCCAGTACTTC.

Here the CDR3 reads CASSPRGPHRPGYGYTF. In DNA form, the CDR3 reads TGTGCCAGCAGCCCCCGAGGGCCCCATCGTCCGGGCTATGGCTACACCTTC. The chain carries TRBV5-6 and TRBJ1-2; unclear D gene. There are 17 residues in the CDR3. The germline gives CDR1 SGHDT, CDR2 YYEEEE. The V end was cut by 4 bases, the J end by 4 bases, with 23 bases between.

This clone came up a few times. The chain links TRBV5-4 to TRBJ2-3; 7 bases line up with TRBD1. CDR3 length equals 16 residues. Trimming took 3 bases from V and 2 from J; bases not matched to a gene: 9. The germline V gene has CDR1 SGHNT and CDR2 YYREEE (reference sequence). DNA of the CDR3: TGTGCCAGCAGCTCGGAGGACAGGCTTAACACAGATACGCAGTATTTT. Protein: CASSSEDRLNTDTQYF.

This chain connects TRBV9 to TRBJ2-7; 7 bases are a match to TRBD2. Trimming took 2 bases from V and 5 from J; bases not matched to a gene: 13. Germline V gene data show CDR1 as SGDLS and CDR2 as YYNGEE. This CDR3 is built from 16 residues. This CDR3 is CASSVAIGGREDEQYF. The CDR3 nucleotides read TGTGCCAGCAGCGTCGCCATTGGGGGGAGGGAGGACGAGCAGTACTTC.

The CDR3 bases are TGTGCCAGCAGCCCCTCGGGGGGGTTACAGAACACCGGGGAGCTGTTTTTT. It is translated as CASSPSGGLQNTGELFF. J is TRBJ2-2 and V is TRBV7-9; TRBD2 agrees at 8 bases. Germline V gene lookup returns CDR1 SEHNR and CDR2 FQNEAQ (reference sequence). With V trimmed by 5 bases and J by 1 base, 9 bases remained unmatched. This CDR3 is 17 amino acids long.

The chain is built from TRBV11-2 and TRBJ2-3; 9 nucleotides agree with TRBD2. V lost 5 bases to trimming and J lost 8 bases; unmatched junction nucleotides: 8. Germline CDR1 and CDR2: SGHAT and FQNNGV. This CDR3 spans 14 amino acids. The CDR3 spells CASSQGGGAGTQYF. The CDR3 DNA reads TGTGCCAGCAGCCAAGGCGGGGGGGCAGGTACGCAGTATTTT.

This clone was observed a few times. The V call is TRBV28, the J call TRBJ2-2, with D possibly being TRBD2 (5 bases). Germline V CDR1 and CDR2: MDHEN, SYDVKM. V lost 3 bases to trimming and J lost 7 bases, with 9 bases between them. CDR3 length: 13 residues. As DNA, the CDR3 is TGTGCCAGCAGTTTTTATCGGGGCGGGGAGCTGTTTTTT. Encoded protein: CASSFYRGGELFF.

The chain combines TRBV11-2 with TRBJ2-4; D may be TRBD2 (5 bases). CDR1 and CDR2 from the germline V gene are SGHAT and FQNNGV. V dropped 6 bases and J dropped 6 bases, with 12 bases sitting between them. This CDR3 comprises 13 residues. The CDR3 loop reads CASREVKINIQYF. The CDR3 region has the DNA TGTGCCAGCAGGGAGGTGAAGATAAACATTCAGTACTTC.

This chain connects TRBV6-6 to TRBJ2-7, with D perhaps TRBD1 (6 bases). V lost 2 bases to trimming and J lost 1 base, with 15 bases between them. The CDR3 length is 16 residues. Per germline, CDR1 MNHNY and CDR2 SVGAGI (reference sequence). In nucleotides, the CDR3 is TGTGCCAGCAGTTACCGCTGGCAGGGGCCTTCCTACGAGCAGTACTTC. It yields the protein CASSYRWQGPSYEQYF.

CDR3 coding DNA: TGTGCCAGCAGTGAGGGGACAGCTAGCAATCAGCCCCAGCATTTT. This sequence encodes CASSEGTASNQPQHF. The chain couples TRBV6-1 to TRBJ1-5, with 7 nucleotides matching TRBD1. This CDR3 has 15 amino acids. Looked up from germline, CDR1 is MNHNS and CDR2 is SASEGT. Trimming at V came to 3 bases and at J to 0 bases, leaving 2 bases not matched to a gene.

This clone appeared once. V and J are TRBV10-3 and TRBJ2-7; TRBD2 might be the D (5 bases). Germline V gene sequence: CDR1 ENHRY, CDR2 SYGVKD. V lost 0 bases and J lost 3, with 9 bases in between. The CDR3 has 14 residues. As DNA, the CDR3 is TGTGCCATCAGTGAGTCGGTCGGGGTCTACGAGCAGTACTTC. It is translated as CAISESVGVYEQYF.

V gene TRBV19 combines with J gene TRBJ2-7; TRBD2 aligns across 9 bases. The CDR3 is made up of 15 amino acids. Unmatched junction bases numbered 9, after V lost 5 bases and J lost 4 bases. CDR1 is LNHDA, CDR2 SQIVND, per germline (reference sequence). The CDR3 DNA sequence: TGTGCCAGTAGTGTCTATAGCGGGAGAGAATACGAGCAGTACTTC. The encoded protein is CASSVYSGREYEQYF.

V usage is TRBV29-1 and J usage is TRBJ1-1; D may be TRBD1 (6 bases). Germline CDR1 reads SQVTM; CDR2 reads ANQGSEA. CDR3 length: 14 residues. With 1 base removed from V and 1 base from J, the gap between germline ends came to 10 bases. In nucleotides, the CDR3 is TGCAGCGTTGAAGTGGGGGCGGGGAACACTGAAGCTTTCTTT. Its protein product is CSVEVGAGNTEAFF.

The chain links TRBV5-1 to TRBJ1-4, with 7 bases that match TRBD1. The trim removed 4 bases at V and 8 bases at J, leaving 8 bases unmatched. CDR3 length equals 14 residues. CDR1 is SGHRS, CDR2 YFSETQ, per germline. The DNA for the CDR3 is TGCGCCAGCAGCCTCCGGGCAGGGGGAGAAAAACTGTTTTTT. Encoded protein: CASSLRAGGEKLFF.